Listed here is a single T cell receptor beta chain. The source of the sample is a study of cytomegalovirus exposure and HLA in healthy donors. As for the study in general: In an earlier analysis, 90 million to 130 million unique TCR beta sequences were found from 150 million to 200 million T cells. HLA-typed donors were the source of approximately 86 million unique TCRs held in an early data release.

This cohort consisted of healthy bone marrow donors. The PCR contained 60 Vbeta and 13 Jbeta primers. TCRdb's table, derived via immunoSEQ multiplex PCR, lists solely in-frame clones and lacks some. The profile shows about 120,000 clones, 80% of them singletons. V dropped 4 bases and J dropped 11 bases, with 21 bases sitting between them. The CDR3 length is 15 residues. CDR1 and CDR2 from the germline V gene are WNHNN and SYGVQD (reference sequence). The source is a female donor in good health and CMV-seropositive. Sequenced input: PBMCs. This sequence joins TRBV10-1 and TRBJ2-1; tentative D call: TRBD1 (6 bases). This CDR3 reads CASSVKDRNPSKQFF. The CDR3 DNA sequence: TGCGCCAGCAGTGTGAAAGACAGGAACCCTTCTAAGCAGTTCTTC.